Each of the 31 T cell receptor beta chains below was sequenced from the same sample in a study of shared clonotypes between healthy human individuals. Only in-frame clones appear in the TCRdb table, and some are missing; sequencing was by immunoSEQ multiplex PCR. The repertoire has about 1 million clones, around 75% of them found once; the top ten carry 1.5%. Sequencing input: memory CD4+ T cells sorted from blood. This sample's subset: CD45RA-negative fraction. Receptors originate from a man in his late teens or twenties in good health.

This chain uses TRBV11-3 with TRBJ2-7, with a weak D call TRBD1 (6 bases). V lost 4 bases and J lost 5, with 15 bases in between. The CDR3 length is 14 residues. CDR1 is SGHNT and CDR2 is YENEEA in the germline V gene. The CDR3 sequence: CASSSDIRGDEQYF. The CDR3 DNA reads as TGTGCCAGCAGCTCCGACATCAGGGGCGACGAGCAGTACTTC.

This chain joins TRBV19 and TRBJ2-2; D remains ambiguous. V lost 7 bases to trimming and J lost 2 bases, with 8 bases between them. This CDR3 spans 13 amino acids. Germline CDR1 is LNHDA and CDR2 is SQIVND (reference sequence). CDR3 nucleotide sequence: TGTGCCAGTAACGCCCGAAACACCGGGGAGCTGTTTTTT. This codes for CASNARNTGELFF.

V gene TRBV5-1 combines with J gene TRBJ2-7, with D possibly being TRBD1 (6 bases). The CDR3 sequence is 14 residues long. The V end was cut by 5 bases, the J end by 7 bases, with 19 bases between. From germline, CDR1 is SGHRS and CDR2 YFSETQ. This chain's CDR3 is CASRGQRLTGEQYF. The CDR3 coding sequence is TGCGCCAGCAGAGGACAGCGTCTTACGGGGGAGCAGTACTTC.

DNA of the CDR3: TGCGCCAGCAGCCAAGGGTGGGCAGCCTACGAGCAGTACTTC. Translated: CASSQGWAAYEQYF. This chain links TRBV4-1 with TRBJ2-7; no reliable D call. Trimming took 1 base from V and 2 from J, leaving 9 bases between them. The CDR3 has 14 amino acids. Per the germline V gene, CDR1 is MGHRA and CDR2 is YSYEKL.

CDR3 residues: CAWKGTMNGYEQYF. Here the CDR3 DNA reads TGTGCCTGGAAGGGGACAATGAACGGCTACGAGCAGTACTTC. The genes are TRBV30 and TRBJ2-7, with D perhaps TRBD1 (6 bases). CDR1 is GTSNPN, CDR2 SVGIG, per germline (reference sequence). The CDR3 contains 14 residues. V was pared by 4 bases and J by 3 bases, with 16 bases between.

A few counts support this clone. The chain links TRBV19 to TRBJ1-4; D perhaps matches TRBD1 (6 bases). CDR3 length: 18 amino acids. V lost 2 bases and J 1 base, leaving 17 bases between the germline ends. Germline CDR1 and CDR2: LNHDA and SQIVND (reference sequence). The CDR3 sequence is CASSISTGRELTNEKLFF. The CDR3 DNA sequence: TGTGCCAGTAGTATATCCACAGGGAGAGAATTAACTAATGAAAAACTGTTTTTT.

The DNA for the CDR3 is TGTGCCAGCAGCCGTCGGAAGTCCTACCAGAATTCACCCCTCCACTTT. Its translation: CASSRRKSYQNSPLHF. This chain links TRBV5-8 with TRBJ1-6; D gene unclear. Trimming removed 4 bases from V and 7 bases from J, with 18 bases in between. The germline gives CDR1 SGHTS, CDR2 YDEGEE. The CDR3 is made up of 16 amino acids.

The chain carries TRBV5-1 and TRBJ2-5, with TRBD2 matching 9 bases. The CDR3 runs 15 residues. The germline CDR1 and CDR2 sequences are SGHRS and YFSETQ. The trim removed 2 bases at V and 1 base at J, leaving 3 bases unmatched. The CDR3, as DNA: TGCGCCAGCAGCTTACCTAGCGGGGTCCAAGAGACCCAGTACTTC. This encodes CASSLPSGVQETQYF.

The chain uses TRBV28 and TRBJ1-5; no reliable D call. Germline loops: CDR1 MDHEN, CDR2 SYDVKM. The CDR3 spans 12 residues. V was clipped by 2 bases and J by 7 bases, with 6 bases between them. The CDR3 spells CASSLVEQPQHF. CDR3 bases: TGTGCCAGCAGTTTAGTGGAGCAGCCCCAGCATTTT.

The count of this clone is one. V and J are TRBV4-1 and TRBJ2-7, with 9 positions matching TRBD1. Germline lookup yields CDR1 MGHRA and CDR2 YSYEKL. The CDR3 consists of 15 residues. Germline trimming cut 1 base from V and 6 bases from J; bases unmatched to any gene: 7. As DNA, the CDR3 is TGCGCCAGCAGCCAAGTCGGACAGGGGAGAGGCGAGCAGTACTTC. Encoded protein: CASSQVGQGRGEQYF.

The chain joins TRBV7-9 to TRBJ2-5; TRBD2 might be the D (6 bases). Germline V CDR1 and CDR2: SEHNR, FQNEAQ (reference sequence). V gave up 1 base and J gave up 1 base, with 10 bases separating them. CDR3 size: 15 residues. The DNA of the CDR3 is TGTGCCAGCAGCTTAGGCGGGACCCTCCAAGAGACCCAGTACTTC. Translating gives CASSLGGTLQETQYF.

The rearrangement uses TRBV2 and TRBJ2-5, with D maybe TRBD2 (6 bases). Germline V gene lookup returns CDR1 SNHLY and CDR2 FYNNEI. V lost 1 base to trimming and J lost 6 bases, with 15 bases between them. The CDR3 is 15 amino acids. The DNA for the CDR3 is TGTGCCAGCAGTGAAGGAGGGACTGGGGGTAAGACCCAGTACTTC. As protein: CASSEGGTGGKTQYF. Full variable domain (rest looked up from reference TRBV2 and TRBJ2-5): EPEVTQTPSHQVTQMGQEVILRCVPISNHLYFYWYRQILGQKVEFLVSFYNNEISEKSEIFDDQFSVERPDGSNFTLKIRSTKLEDSAMYFCASSEGGTGGKTQYFGPGTRLLVL.

The CDR3 region has the DNA TGTGCCAGCAGTTTAGGAACGGGCAGTCACTACAATGAGCAGTTCTTC. Translated, it gives CASSLGTGSHYNEQFF. The chain has TRBV27 and TRBJ2-1; no reliable D call. The germline V and J ends were trimmed by 2 bases and 3 bases, with 14 bases remaining between them. Germline V gene lookup returns CDR1 MNHEY and CDR2 SMNVEV (reference sequence). There are 16 residues in the CDR3.

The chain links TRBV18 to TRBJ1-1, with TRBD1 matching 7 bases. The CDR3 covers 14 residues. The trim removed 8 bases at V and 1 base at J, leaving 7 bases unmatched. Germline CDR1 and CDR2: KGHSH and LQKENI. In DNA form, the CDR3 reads TGTGCCAGCGGACGACAGGGAGGGAACACTGAAGCTTTCTTT. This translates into CASGRQGGNTEAFF.

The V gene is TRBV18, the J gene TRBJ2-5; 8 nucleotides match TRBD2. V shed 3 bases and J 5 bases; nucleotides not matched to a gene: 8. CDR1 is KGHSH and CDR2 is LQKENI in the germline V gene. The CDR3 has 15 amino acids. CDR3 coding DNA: TGTGCCAGCTCACCCGCAACTAGCGGTTGGGAGACCCAGTACTTC. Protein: CASSPATSGWETQYF.

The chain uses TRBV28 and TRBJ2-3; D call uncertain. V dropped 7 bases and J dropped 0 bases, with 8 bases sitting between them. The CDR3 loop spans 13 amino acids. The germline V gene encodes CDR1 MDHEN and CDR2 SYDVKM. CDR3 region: CASNGASTDTQYF. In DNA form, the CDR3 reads TGTGCCAGCAATGGAGCTAGCACAGATACGCAGTATTTT. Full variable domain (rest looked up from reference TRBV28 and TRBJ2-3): DVKVTQSSRYLVKRTGEKVFLECVQDMDHENMFWYRQDPGLGLRLIYFSYDVKMKEKGDIPEGYSVSREKKERFSLILESASTNQTSMYLCASNGASTDTQYFGPGTRLTVL.

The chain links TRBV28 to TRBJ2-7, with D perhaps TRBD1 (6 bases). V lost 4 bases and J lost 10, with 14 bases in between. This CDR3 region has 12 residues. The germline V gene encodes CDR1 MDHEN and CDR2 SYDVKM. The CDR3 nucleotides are TGTGCCAGCAGTTCACAACAGGGCCCTCAGTACTTC. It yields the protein CASSSQQGPQYF.

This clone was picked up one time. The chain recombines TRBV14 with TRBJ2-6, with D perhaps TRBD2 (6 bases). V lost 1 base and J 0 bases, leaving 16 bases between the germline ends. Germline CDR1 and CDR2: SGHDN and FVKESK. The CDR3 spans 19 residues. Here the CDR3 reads CASSQAAGRRSSGANVLTF. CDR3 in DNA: TGTGCCAGCAGCCAAGCGGCGGGACGTAGATCCTCTGGGGCCAACGTCCTGACTTTC.

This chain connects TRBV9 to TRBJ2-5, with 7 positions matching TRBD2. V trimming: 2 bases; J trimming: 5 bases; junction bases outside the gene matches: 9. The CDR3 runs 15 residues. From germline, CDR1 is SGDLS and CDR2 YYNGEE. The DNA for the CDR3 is TGTGCCAGCAGCGTCGGGGCCCCCGGGGGGGAGACCCAGTACTTC. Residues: CASSVGAPGGETQYF.

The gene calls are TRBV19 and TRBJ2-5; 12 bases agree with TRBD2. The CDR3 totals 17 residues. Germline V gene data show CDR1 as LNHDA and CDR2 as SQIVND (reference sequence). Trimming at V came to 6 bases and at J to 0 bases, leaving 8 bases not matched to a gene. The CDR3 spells CASRMTSGGIHQETQYF. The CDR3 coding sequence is TGTGCCAGTAGGATGACTAGCGGGGGAATTCACCAAGAGACCCAGTACTTC.

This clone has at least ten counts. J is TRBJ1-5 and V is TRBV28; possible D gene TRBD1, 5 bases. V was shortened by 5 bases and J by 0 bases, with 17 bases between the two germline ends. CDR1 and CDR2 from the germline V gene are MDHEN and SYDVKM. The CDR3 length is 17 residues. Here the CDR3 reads CASSPGLTLNSNQPQHF. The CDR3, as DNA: TGTGCCAGCAGTCCGGGACTGACTCTTAATAGCAATCAGCCCCAGCATTTT.

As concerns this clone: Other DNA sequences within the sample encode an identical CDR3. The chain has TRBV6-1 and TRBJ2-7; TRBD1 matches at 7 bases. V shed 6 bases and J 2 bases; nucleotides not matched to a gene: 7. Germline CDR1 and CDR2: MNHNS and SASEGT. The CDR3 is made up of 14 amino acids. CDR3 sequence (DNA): TGTGCCAGCAGCGCTTACAGGGGCCCCTACGAGCAGTACTTC. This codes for CASSAYRGPYEQYF.

The CDR3 sequence: CASSQYLQGITDTQYF. Written as DNA, the CDR3 is TGTGCCAGCAGCCAATACCTACAGGGGATCACAGATACGCAGTATTTT. The rearrangement joins TRBV13 to TRBJ2-3, with TRBD1 matching 7 bases. This CDR3 comprises 16 residues. Germline loops: CDR1 PRHDT, CDR2 FYEKMQ (reference sequence). The V segment lost 5 bases and the J segment 2 bases; nucleotides outside the gene matches: 10.

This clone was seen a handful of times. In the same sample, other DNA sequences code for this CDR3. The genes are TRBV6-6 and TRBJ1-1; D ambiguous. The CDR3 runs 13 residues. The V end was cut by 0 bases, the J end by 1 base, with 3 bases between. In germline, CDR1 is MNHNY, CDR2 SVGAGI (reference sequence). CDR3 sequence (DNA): TGTGCCAGCAGTTACTCGTCGAACACTGAAGCTTTCTTT. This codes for CASSYSSNTEAFF.

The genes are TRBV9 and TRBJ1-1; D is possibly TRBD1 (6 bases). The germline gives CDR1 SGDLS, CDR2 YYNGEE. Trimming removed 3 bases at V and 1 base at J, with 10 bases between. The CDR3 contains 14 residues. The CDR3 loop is CASSAGQSNTEAFF. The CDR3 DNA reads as TGTGCCAGCAGCGCCGGACAGTCGAACACTGAAGCTTTCTTT.

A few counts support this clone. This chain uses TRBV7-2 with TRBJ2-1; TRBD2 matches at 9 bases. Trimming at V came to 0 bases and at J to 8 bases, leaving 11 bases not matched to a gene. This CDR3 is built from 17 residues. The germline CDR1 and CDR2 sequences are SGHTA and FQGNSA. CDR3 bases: TGTGCCAGCAGCTTAGCGACGAGCGGGAGGTGGTTCTATGAGCAGTTCTTC. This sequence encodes CASSLATSGRWFYEQFF.

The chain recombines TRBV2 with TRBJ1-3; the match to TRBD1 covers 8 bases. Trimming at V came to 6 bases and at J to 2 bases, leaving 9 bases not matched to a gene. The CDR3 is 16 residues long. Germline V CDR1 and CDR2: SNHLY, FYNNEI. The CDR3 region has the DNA TGTGCCAGCAGACTCGAGGGACAGGTAGCTGGAAACACCATATATTTT. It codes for CASRLEGQVAGNTIYF. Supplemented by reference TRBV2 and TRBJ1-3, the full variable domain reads EPEVTQTPSHQVTQMGQEVILRCVPISNHLYFYWYRQILGQKVEFLVSFYNNEISEKSEIFDDQFSVERPDGSNFTLKIRSTKLEDSAMYFCASRLEGQVAGNTIYFGEGSWLTVV.

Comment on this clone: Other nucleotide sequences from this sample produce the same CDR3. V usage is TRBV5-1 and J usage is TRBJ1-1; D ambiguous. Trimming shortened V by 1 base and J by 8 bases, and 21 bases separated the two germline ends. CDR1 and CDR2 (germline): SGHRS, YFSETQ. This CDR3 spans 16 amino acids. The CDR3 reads CASSLSSRGRTTEAFF. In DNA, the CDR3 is TGCGCCAGCAGCTTGAGTTCCCGCGGAAGAACAACCGAAGCTTTCTTT.

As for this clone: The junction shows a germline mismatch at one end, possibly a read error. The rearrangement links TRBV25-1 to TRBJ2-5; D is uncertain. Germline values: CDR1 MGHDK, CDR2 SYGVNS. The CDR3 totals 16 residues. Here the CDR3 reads CASSELGQRDQETQYF. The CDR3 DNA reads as TGTGCCAGCAGTGAATTGGGTCAAAGAGACCAGGAGACCCAGTACTTC.

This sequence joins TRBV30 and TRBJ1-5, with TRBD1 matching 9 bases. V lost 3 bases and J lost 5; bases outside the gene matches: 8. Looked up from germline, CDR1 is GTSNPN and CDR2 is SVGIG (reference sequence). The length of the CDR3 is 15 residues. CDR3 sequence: CAWRTRDRVDQPQHF. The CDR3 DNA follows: TGTGCCTGGAGGACCCGGGACAGGGTTGATCAGCCCCAGCATTTT. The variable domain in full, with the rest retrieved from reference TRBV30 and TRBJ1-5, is SQTIHQWPATLVQPVGSPLSLECTVEGTSNPNLYWYRQAAGRGLQLLFYSVGIGQISSEVPQNLSASRPQDRQFILSSKKLLLSDSGFYLCAWRTRDRVDQPQHFGDGTRLSIL.

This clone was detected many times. CDR3: CAISEGRNSGANVLTF. In nucleotides, the CDR3 is TGTGCCATCAGTGAGGGCAGGAACTCTGGGGCCAACGTCCTGACTTTC. V is TRBV10-3 and J is TRBJ2-6; D is unresolved. The CDR3 length is 16 residues. V lost 2 bases to trimming and J lost 0 bases, with 8 bases between them. Germline V lookup: CDR1 ENHRY, CDR2 SYGVKD.